The T cell receptor beta chain under discussion was sequenced for a study of regulatory T cells in long-lasting Graves disease. Study-level points and caveats: Patients with persistent disease shared some 2,500 public clonotypes, outpacing the roughly 950 shared by new patients.

Time point meaning: persistent/refractory GD, antithyroid drugs over 5 years with positive TRAb. Generation of the TCR library employed RNA extracted from PBMCs. Library construction for TCR beta used iRepertoire HTBI primers and Arm-PCR of CDR3 regions. TCRdb processed the multiplex PCR reads anew with MiXCR; each CDR3 protein has one entry. The sample lists 500,000 to 800,000 distinct CDR3 sequences; around 30% were seen once. In its sample, this clonotype was seen a few times. What it binds is not known. CDR3 length: 13 residues. V was shortened by 4 bases and J by 6 bases, with 9 bases between the two germline ends. The V gene's germline CDR1 is MNHNS and CDR2 SASEGT.

V and J are TRBV6-1 and TRBJ2-2; D gene unclear. This material consisted of peripheral blood mononuclear cells (PBMCs), taken when the disease was refractory, from a patient treated with antithyroid drugs. The origin of this receptor is a female donor with Graves disease. DNA of the CDR3: TGTGCCAGCAGTGGTAGGGTGTCCGGGGAGCTGTTTTTT. As protein: CASSGRVSGELFF.